The next 3 T cell receptor beta chains were all read from a single sample in a study of blood T cell repertoires in COVID-19. Method: immunoSEQ multiplex PCR; TCRdb's copy keeps in-frame clones and lacks some. The table shows some 270,000 clones, with around 82% occurring only once. The sample was peripheral blood. The source of these receptors is a person between 65 and 79 years old with COVID-19, enrolled during active disease.

This clone was counted a few times. The V and J genes are TRBV7-3 and TRBJ2-5; perhaps TRBD2 as D (5 bases). Trimming pared 0 bases from V and 1 base from J, leaving 9 bases between. The CDR3 spans 15 residues. CDR1 is SGHTA, CDR2 FQGTGA, per germline. CDR3: CASSLTESGQETQYF. The CDR3 coding sequence is TGTGCCAGCAGCTTAACAGAGAGCGGCCAAGAGACCCAGTACTTC.

This clone was detected only once. The chain couples TRBV9 to TRBJ2-1; D might be TRBD1 (6 bases). V shed 4 bases and J shed 6 bases, with 14 bases lying between them. This CDR3 region has 14 residues. CDR1 and CDR2 (germline): SGDLS, YYNGEE. CDR3 region: CASSSRGVANEQFF. CDR3 bases: TGTGCCAGCAGCTCCAGGGGAGTCGCCAATGAGCAGTTCTTC.

The chain combines TRBV7-2 with TRBJ2-5; D unresolved. This CDR3 is built from 14 residues. Germline V gene data show CDR1 as SGHTA and CDR2 as FQGNSA. V was shortened by 1 base and J by 5 bases, with 11 bases between the two germline ends. The CDR3 DNA sequence: TGTGCCAGCAGCTTAGGGTACAGTGGGGAGACCCAGTACTTC. Its translation: CASSLGYSGETQYF.